A single sample is the source of the 15 T cell receptor beta chains below, sequenced in a study of blood T cell repertoires in COVID-19. Only in-frame clones appear in the TCRdb table, and some are missing; sequencing was by immunoSEQ multiplex PCR. The sample includes approximately 220,000 clones, around 87% of them seen just once. Specimen: peripheral blood. These receptors were taken from a man between 60 and 70 years old with acute or convalescent COVID-19.

This chain joins TRBV18 and TRBJ1-1, with D possibly matching TRBD1 (5 bases). V lost 2 bases to trimming and J lost 5 bases, with 12 bases between them. This CDR3 region has 14 residues. Per germline, CDR1 KGHSH and CDR2 LQKENI. This chain's CDR3 is CASSPAGMGTEAFF. As DNA, the CDR3 is TGTGCCAGCTCACCAGCAGGGATGGGAACTGAAGCTTTCTTT. Using reference TRBV18 and TRBJ1-1 for the parts outside the CDR3, the full variable domain is NAGVMQNPRHLVRRRGQEARLRCSPMKGHSHVYWYRQLPEEGLKFMVYLQKENIIDESGMPKERFSAEFPKEGPSILRIQQVVRGDSAAYFCASSPAGMGTEAFFGQGTRLTVV.

The chain recombines TRBV5-1 with TRBJ2-3, with a weak D call TRBD1 (5 bases). CDR3 length: 17 residues. The V end lost 0 bases, the J end lost 0 bases, and 14 bases lay between the germline ends. From germline, CDR1 is SGHRS and CDR2 YFSETQ. The DNA of the CDR3 is TGCGCCAGCAGCTTGGGCAAAGGGGCTTATAGCACAGATACGCAGTATTTT. This gives the protein CASSLGKGAYSTDTQYF.

This chain links TRBV28 with TRBJ1-2; D possibly corresponds to TRBD1 (5 bases). V shed 4 bases and J shed 8 bases, with 14 bases lying between them. The germline gives CDR1 MDHEN, CDR2 SYDVKM. The CDR3 is 13 residues long. The CDR3: CASSYAGPRGYTF. CDR3 bases: TGTGCCAGCAGTTATGCAGGGCCGCGAGGCTACACCTTC.

V gene TRBV6-5 combines with J gene TRBJ2-5, with a tentative D call TRBD1 (7 bases). V lost 5 bases to trimming and J lost 4 bases, with 14 bases between them. The CDR3 spans 14 residues. CDR1 is MNHEY, CDR2 SVGAGI, per germline. CDR3 amino acids: CASSRTGGGETQYF. CDR3 DNA: TGTGCCAGCAGTAGGACAGGAGGGGGAGAGACCCAGTACTTC.

This clone was detected only a few times. The chain carries TRBV12-3 or TRBV12-4 and TRBJ1-1; no clear D. The length of the CDR3 is 12 residues. V lost 6 bases and J 3 bases, leaving 8 bases between the germline ends. The CDR3: CASRFEDTEAFF. The CDR3, as DNA: TGTGCCAGCAGGTTTGAGGACACTGAAGCTTTCTTT.

The sample holds one count of this clone. The genes are TRBV5-1 and TRBJ2-7; 8 bases line up with TRBD1. The CDR3 loop spans 15 amino acids. Germline V gives CDR1 SGHRS, CDR2 YFSETQ. J lost 3 bases, V lost 3 bases, and 8 bases had no gene match. This CDR3 is CASSSDRGGGYEQYF. For the CDR3, the DNA is TGCGCCAGCAGCTCAGACAGGGGTGGTGGCTACGAGCAGTACTTC. Full variable domain (missing parts from reference TRBV5-1 and TRBJ2-7): KAGVTQTPRYLIKTRGQQVTLSCSPISGHRSVSWYQQTPGQGLQFLFEYFSETQRNKGNFPGRFSGRQFSNSRSEMNVSTLELGDSALYLCASSSDRGGGYEQYFGPGTRLTVT.

The V and J genes are TRBV7-9 and TRBJ2-7, with TRBD1 matching over 8 bases. Germline CDR1 SEHNR, CDR2 FQNEAQ (reference sequence). V was clipped by 5 bases and J by 0 bases; unmatched bases: 9. The CDR3 is 16 residues long. DNA of the CDR3: TGTGCCAGCAGCCCACCCAACAGGGGGAGCTCCTACGAGCAGTACTTC. It is translated as CASSPPNRGSSYEQYF.

The rearrangement links TRBV21-1 to TRBJ1-5; TRBD1 reflects the table's D call only, with no check against the DNA. TRBV21-1 is a documented pseudogene. This CDR3 has 16 amino acids. For the CDR3, the DNA is TGTGCCAGCAGCAGGACAGGGGGGTCTAGCAATCAGCCCCAGCATTTT. This translates into CASSRTGGSSNQPQHF.

The rearrangement joins TRBV11-3 to TRBJ2-2; 7 bases agree with TRBD1. V shed 4 bases and J 5 bases; nucleotides not matched to a gene: 10. Germline V gene lookup returns CDR1 SGHNT and CDR2 YENEEA. The length of the CDR3 is 16 residues. The CDR3 loop reads CASSSGHRGLTGELFF. The DNA for the CDR3 is TGTGCCAGCAGCTCGGGCCACAGGGGTCTTACCGGGGAGCTGTTTTTT.

The gene calls are TRBV5-4 and TRBJ2-5, with 8 nucleotides matching TRBD2. This CDR3 has 14 amino acids. With 5 bases clipped from V and 0 bases from J, the junction kept 3 bases outside the gene matches. The germline V gene has CDR1 SGHNT and CDR2 YYREEE (reference sequence). In nucleotides, the CDR3 is TGTGCCAGCAGTTCGGGGGGGTACCAAGAGACCCAGTACTTC. Protein sequence: CASSSGGYQETQYF. Full variable domain (outside the CDR3, taken from reference TRBV5-4 and TRBJ2-5): ETGVTQSPTHLIKTRGQQVTLRCSSQSGHNTVSWYQQALGQGPQFIFQYYREEENGRGNFPPRFSGLQFPNYSSELNVNALELDDSALYLCASSSGGYQETQYFGPGTRLLVL.

The rearrangement joins TRBV5-1 to TRBJ1-1, with 8 bases identical to TRBD1. V lost 2 bases to trimming and J lost 0 bases; unmatched junction nucleotides: 12. Germline V gene lookup returns CDR1 SGHRS and CDR2 YFSETQ. This CDR3 comprises 18 residues. The CDR3 DNA is TGCGCCAGCAGCTTAAAGGACAGGGCGCCCGGCCTGAACACTGAAGCTTTCTTT. Its protein product is CASSLKDRAPGLNTEAFF. Complete variable domain (other parts from reference TRBV5-1 and TRBJ1-1): KAGVTQTPRYLIKTRGQQVTLSCSPISGHRSVSWYQQTPGQGLQFLFEYFSETQRNKGNFPGRFSGRQFSNSRSEMNVSTLELGDSALYLCASSLKDRAPGLNTEAFFGQGTRLTVV.

The chain carries TRBV6-1 and TRBJ2-5, with TRBD2 identical over 14 bases. Trimming at V came to 4 bases and at J to 5 bases, leaving 6 bases not matched to a gene. From germline, CDR1 is MNHNS and CDR2 SASEGT. The CDR3 totals 16 residues. The CDR3 bases are TGTGCCAGCAGTGCGACTAGCGGGGGGGTTCAGGAGACCCAGTACTTC. It encodes CASSATSGGVQETQYF.

The rearrangement joins TRBV27 to TRBJ1-1; 8 bases are a match to TRBD1. Trimming cost V 6 bases and J 5 bases; bases outside gene matches: 5. This CDR3 spans 13 amino acids. CDR1 and CDR2 (germline): MNHEY, SMNVEV (reference sequence). CDR3 sequence reads: CASRDRARTEAFF. The CDR3 region has the DNA TGTGCCAGCAGGGACAGGGCACGGACTGAAGCTTTCTTT.

This clone was seen a few times. The CDR3 loop is CASSEAGQQNQPQHF. The CDR3 nucleotides are TGTGCCAGCAGTGAAGCGGGACAGCAAAATCAGCCCCAGCATTTT. This chain connects TRBV6-1 to TRBJ1-5, with 7 bases fitting TRBD1. Per the germline V gene, CDR1 is MNHNS and CDR2 is SASEGT. The CDR3 spans 15 residues. The V segment lost 0 bases and the J segment 4 bases; nucleotides outside the gene matches: 3.

This clone has only a few counts. J is TRBJ1-3 and V is TRBV5-1; 9 nucleotides align to TRBD1. The CDR3 totals 15 residues. The V segment lost 3 bases and the J segment 3 bases; nucleotides outside the gene matches: 4. The germline V gene has CDR1 SGHRS and CDR2 YFSETQ. The CDR3 spells CASSWDREGGNTIYF. The DNA of the CDR3 is TGCGCCAGCAGCTGGGACAGGGAAGGTGGAAACACCATATATTTT.